This T cell receptor (beta chain) was recovered during a study of blood T cell repertoires in COVID-19. Study-wide background: Samples representing acute and convalescent COVID-19 were sourced from the United States, Italy and Spain.

Cohort allocation depended upon clinical history that participants reported. TCRdb's copy holds only in-frame clones and misses some; the assay was immunoSEQ multiplex PCR. Of 430,000 or so clones listed, more than 70% are singletons. The CDR3 spans 15 residues. Germline loops: CDR1 SGHTA, CDR2 FQGNSA. V shed 5 bases and J shed 3 bases, with 14 bases lying between them. The source of this sequence is a woman between 18 and 30 years old who had been exposed to COVID-19. Sequences were obtained from PBMCs or T cells enriched from blood (not recorded which). The V call is TRBV7-2, the J call TRBJ1-5; D perhaps matches TRBD1 (5 bases). Here the CDR3 reads CASSPGPRDNQPQHF. The CDR3 nucleotides are TGTGCCAGCAGCCCAGGTCCCAGGGACAATCAGCCCCAGCATTTT.